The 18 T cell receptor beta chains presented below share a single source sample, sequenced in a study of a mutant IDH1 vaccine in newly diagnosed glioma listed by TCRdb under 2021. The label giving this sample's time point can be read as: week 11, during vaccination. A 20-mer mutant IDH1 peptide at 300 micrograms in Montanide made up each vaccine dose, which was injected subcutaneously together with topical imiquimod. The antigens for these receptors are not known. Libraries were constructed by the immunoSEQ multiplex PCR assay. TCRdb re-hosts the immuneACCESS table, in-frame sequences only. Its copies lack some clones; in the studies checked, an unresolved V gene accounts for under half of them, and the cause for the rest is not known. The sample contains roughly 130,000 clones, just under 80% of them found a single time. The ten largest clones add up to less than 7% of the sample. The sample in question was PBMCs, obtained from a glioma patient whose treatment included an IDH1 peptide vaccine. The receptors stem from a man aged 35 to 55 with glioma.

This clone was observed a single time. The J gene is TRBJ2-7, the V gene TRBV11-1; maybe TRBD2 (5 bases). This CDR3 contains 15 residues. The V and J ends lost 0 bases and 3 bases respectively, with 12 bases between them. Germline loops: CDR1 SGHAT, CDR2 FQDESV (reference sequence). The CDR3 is CASSLAPGSGYEQYF. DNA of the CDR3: TGTGCCAGCAGCTTAGCGCCGGGGTCAGGCTACGAGCAGTACTTC.

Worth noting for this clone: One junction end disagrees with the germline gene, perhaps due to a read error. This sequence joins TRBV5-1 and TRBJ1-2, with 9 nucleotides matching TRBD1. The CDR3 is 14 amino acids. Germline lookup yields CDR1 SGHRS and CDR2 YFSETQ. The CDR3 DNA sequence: TGCGCCGGCAGCTCTCCACAGGGGGCTAGTGGCTACACCTTC. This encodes CAGSSPQGASGYTF.

The CDR3 DNA sequence: TGTGCCAGCAGCTTATTCGGGGGCCCCGCGAACACCGGGGAGCTGTTTTTT. This translates into CASSLFGGPANTGELFF. The genes are TRBV7-2 and TRBJ2-2, with D perhaps being TRBD1 or TRBD2 (6 bases each). Germline V CDR1 and CDR2: SGHTA, FQGNSA. The CDR3 loop spans 17 amino acids. V lost 2 bases, J lost 0 bases, and 13 bases lay in between.

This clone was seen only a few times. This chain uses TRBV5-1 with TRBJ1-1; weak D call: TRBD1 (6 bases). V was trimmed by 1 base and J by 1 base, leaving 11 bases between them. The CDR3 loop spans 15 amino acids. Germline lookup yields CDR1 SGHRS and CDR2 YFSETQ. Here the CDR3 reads CASSLSGAENTEAFF. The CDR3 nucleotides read TGCGCCAGCAGCTTGTCGGGGGCGGAGAACACTGAAGCTTTCTTT.

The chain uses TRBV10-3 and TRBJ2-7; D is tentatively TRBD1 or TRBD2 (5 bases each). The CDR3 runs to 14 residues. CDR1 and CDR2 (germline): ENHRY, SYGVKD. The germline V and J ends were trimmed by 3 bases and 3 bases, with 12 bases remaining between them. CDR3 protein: CAISDGTVSYEQYF. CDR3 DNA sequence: TGTGCCATCAGTGATGGGACGGTGAGCTACGAGCAGTACTTC.

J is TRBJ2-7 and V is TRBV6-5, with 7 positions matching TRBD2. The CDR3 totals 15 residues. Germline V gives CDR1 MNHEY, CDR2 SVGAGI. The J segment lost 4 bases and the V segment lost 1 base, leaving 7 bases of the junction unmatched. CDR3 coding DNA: TGTGCCAGCAGTTACTTCGCTAGCGGCCTTTACGAGCAGTACTTC. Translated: CASSYFASGLYEQYF.

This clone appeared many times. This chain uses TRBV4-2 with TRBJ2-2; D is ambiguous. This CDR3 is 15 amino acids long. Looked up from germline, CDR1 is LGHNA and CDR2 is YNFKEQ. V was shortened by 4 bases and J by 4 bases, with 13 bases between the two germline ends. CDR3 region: CASSLVEQSTGELFF. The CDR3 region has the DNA TGTGCCAGCAGCCTAGTGGAACAGAGCACCGGGGAGCTGTTTTTT.

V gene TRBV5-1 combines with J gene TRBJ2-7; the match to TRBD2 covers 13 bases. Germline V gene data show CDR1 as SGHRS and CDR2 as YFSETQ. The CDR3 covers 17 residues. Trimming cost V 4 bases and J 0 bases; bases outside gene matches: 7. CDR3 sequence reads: CASSPRTSGSYSYEQYF. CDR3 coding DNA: TGCGCCAGCAGCCCTAGGACTAGCGGGAGTTACTCCTACGAGCAGTACTTC. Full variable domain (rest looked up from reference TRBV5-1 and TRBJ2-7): KAGVTQTPRYLIKTRGQQVTLSCSPISGHRSVSWYQQTPGQGLQFLFEYFSETQRNKGNFPGRFSGRQFSNSRSEMNVSTLELGDSALYLCASSPRTSGSYSYEQYFGPGTRLTVT.

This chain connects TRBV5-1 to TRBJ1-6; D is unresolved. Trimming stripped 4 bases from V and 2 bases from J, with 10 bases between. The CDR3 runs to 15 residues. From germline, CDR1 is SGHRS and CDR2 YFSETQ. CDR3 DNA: TGCGCCAGCAGCCAATGGCCAGCCTATAATTCACCCCTCCACTTT. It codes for CASSQWPAYNSPLHF.

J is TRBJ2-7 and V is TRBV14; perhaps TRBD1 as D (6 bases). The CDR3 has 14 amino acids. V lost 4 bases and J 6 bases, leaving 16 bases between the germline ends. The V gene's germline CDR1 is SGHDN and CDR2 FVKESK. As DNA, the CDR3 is TGTGCCAGCAGCCCGACCGGGACATTGTCCGAGCAGTACTTC. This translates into CASSPTGTLSEQYF.

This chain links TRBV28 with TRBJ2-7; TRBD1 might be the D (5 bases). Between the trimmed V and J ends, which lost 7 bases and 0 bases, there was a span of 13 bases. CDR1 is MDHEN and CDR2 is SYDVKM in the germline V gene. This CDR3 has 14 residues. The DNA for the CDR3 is TGTGCCAGCACTGGACATCCGAGCTCCTACGAGCAGTACTTC. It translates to CASTGHPSSYEQYF. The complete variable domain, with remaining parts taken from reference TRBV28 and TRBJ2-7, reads DVKVTQSSRYLVKRTGEKVFLECVQDMDHENMFWYRQDPGLGLRLIYFSYDVKMKEKGDIPEGYSVSREKKERFSLILESASTNQTSMYLCASTGHPSSYEQYFGPGTRLTVT.

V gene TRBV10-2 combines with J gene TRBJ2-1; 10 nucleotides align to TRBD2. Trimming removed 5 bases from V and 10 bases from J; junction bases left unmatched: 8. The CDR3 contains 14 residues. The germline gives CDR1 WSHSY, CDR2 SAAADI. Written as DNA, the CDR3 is TGCGCCAGCAGTATTGCTAGCGGGAGTAGGGAGCAGTTCTTC. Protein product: CASSIASGSREQFF.

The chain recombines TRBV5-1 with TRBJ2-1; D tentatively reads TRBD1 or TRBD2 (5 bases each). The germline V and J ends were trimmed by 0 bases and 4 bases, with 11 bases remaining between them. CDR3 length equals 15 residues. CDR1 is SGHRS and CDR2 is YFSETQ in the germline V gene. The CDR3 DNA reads TGCGCCAGCAGCTTGGTAGGGACCTCATACAATGAGCAGTTCTTC. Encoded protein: CASSLVGTSYNEQFF.

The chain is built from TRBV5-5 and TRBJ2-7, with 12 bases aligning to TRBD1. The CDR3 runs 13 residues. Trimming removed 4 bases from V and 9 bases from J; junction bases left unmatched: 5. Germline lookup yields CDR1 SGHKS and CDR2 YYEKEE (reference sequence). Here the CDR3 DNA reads TGTGCCAGCAGCGTCGGGACAGGGGGCCGGCAGTACTTC. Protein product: CASSVGTGGRQYF.

This CDR3 is CASSRPGTSGSPSSYEQYF. In DNA, the CDR3 is TGTGCCAGCAGCCGTCCCGGGACTAGCGGGAGCCCGAGCTCCTACGAGCAGTACTTC. The gene calls are TRBV7-2 and TRBJ2-7; TRBD2 matches at 14 bases. V lost 5 bases and J lost 0; bases outside the gene matches: 12. Germline V gene sequence: CDR1 SGHTA, CDR2 FQGNSA. The CDR3 has 19 amino acids.

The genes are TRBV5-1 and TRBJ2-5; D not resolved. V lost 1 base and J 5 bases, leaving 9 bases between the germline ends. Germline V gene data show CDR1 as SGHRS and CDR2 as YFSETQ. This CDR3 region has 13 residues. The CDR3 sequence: CASSLLQTETQYF. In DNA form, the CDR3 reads TGCGCCAGCAGCTTGTTACAGACGGAGACCCAGTACTTC.

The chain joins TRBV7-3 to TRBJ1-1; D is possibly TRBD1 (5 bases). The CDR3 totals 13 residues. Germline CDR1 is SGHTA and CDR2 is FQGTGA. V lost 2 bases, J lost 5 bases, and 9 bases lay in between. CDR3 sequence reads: CASSLRRGTEAFF. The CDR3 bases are TGTGCCAGCAGCTTACGGAGGGGAACTGAAGCTTTCTTT.

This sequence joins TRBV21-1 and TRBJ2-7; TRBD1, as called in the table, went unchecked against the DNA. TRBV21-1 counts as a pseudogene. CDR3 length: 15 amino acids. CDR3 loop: CASSKRHRLSYEQYF. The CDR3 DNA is TGTGCCAGCAGCAAAAGGCACAGGCTATCCTACGAGCAGTACTTC.